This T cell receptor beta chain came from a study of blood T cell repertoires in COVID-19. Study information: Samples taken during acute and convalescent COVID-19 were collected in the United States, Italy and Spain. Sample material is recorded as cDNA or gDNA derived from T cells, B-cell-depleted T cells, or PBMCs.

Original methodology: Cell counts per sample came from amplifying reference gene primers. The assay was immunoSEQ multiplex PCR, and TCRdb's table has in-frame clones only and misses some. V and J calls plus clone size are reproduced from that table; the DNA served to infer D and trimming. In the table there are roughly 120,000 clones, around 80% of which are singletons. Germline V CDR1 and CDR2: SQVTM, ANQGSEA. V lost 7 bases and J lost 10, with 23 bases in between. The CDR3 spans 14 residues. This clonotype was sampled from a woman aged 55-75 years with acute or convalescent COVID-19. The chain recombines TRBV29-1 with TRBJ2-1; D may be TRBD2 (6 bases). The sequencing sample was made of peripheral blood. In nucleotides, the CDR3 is TGCAGCGCTGACCGGGACGGAGGGTCTGGGGAGCAGTTCTTC. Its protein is CSADRDGGSGEQFF.